This T cell receptor beta chain emerged from a study of tumor and adjacent non-tumor tissue in lung cancer. Study summary: On average, productive TCRbeta reads reached about 4.4 million per sample. Study-wide points: Normal lung showed higher cumulative top 100 clone frequency than tumor. Significantly higher TCR diversity was found in tumor than normal lung.

This sample's RNA came from whole unsorted tissue. Between August and November 2014, newly diagnosed, chemotherapy-naive lung cancer patients underwent thoracic surgery in China. CDR1 is ENHRY, CDR2 SYGVKD, per germline. This CDR3 region has 16 residues. A note on this clonotype: Its target is unknown. The junction departs from the called germline gene at one end, perhaps through a read error.

The library came from three nested PCR rounds adapted from ARM-PCR protocols. In TCRdb, the multiplex PCR reads were re-called with MiXCR into one record per CDR3 protein. The data show fewer than 120,000 distinct CDR3 sequences, roughly 84% seen once. This chain uses TRBV10-3 with TRBJ1-6; TRBD1 agrees at 9 bases. The sequence was obtained from a man aged 65 to 79 with non-small cell lung cancer. The sequenced material came from lung tumor tissue. CDR3 bases: TGTGCCACCGGGACAGGGCAAACGTCCTATAATTCACACCTCCACTTT. Residues: CATGTGQTSYNSHLHF.